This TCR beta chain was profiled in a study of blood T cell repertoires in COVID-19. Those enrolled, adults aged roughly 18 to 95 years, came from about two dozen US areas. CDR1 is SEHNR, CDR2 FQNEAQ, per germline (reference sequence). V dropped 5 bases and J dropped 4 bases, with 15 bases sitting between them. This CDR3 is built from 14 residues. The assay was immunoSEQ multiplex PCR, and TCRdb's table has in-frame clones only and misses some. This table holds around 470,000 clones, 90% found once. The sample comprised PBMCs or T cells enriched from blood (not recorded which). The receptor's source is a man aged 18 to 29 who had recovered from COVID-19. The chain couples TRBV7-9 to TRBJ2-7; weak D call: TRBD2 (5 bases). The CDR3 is CASSISDGGYEQYF. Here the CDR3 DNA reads TGTGCCAGCAGCATTTCGGACGGAGGATACGAGCAGTACTTC.